This entry lists 27 T cell receptor beta chains sequenced from one sample in a study of cytomegalovirus exposure and HLA in healthy donors. PCR involved 60 Vbeta and 13 Jbeta primers. TCRdb's table, derived via immunoSEQ multiplex PCR, lists solely in-frame clones and lacks some. The sample contains some 150,000 clones, nearly 80% of which appear only once. Sequencing used PBMCs. These TCRs come from a male donor in good health and CMV-seronegative.

V usage is TRBV9 and J usage is TRBJ2-3; TRBD2 matches at 14 bases. In germline, CDR1 is SGDLS, CDR2 YYNGEE. The CDR3 runs 16 residues. The ends lost 3 bases at V and 4 bases at J; junction bases unmatched: 4. The CDR3 DNA reads TGTGCCAGCAGCGATGTGGGACTAGCGGGAGCAGATACGCAGTATTTT. Translation: CASSDVGLAGADTQYF.

The CDR3 protein is CASSNIAGGADTQYF. CDR3 coding DNA: TGTGCCAGCAGCAACATAGCGGGGGGCGCAGATACGCAGTATTTT. This chain joins TRBV7-3 and TRBJ2-3, with 10 bases lining up with TRBD2. CDR1 and CDR2 (germline): SGHTA, FQGTGA. The CDR3 totals 15 residues. V lost 5 bases to trimming and J lost 4 bases; unmatched junction nucleotides: 6.

The chain has TRBV19 and TRBJ2-7; no clear D gene. V was clipped by 0 bases and J by 12 bases, with 18 bases between them. CDR1 and CDR2 (germline): LNHDA, SQIVND (reference sequence). The CDR3 contains 14 residues. The CDR3 DNA reads as TGTGCCAGTAGTATAGATCCTTTCGGCGGCCTAACGTACTTC. Protein: CASSIDPFGGLTYF.

This chain uses TRBV29-1 with TRBJ2-1; weak D call: TRBD2 (6 bases). Germline V lookup: CDR1 SQVTM, CDR2 ANQGSEA. The CDR3 totals 15 residues. V dropped 5 bases and J dropped 5 bases, with 19 bases sitting between them. The DNA for the CDR3 is TGCAGCGTTTCCCAAGTCGCGGGACCTGACAATGAGCAGTTCTTC. It translates to CSVSQVAGPDNEQFF.

The V gene is TRBV7-3, the J gene TRBJ1-2, with D possibly being TRBD1 (6 bases). Per germline, CDR1 SGHTA and CDR2 FQGTGA. The V and J ends lost 0 bases and 9 bases respectively, with 14 bases between them. The CDR3 runs 14 residues. Written as DNA, the CDR3 is TGTGCCAGCAGCTTAACGGGCAGGGGTAGGAGCTACACCTTC. Residues: CASSLTGRGRSYTF.

The J gene is TRBJ2-1, the V gene TRBV7-2, with D unresolved. The ends were cut back, 3 bases at V and 4 bases at J, with 7 bases in the middle. The CDR3 runs to 13 residues. Looked up from germline, CDR1 is SGHTA and CDR2 is FQGNSA. The DNA of the CDR3 is TGTGCCAGCAGCTTGGCGGCTTACAATGAGCAGTTCTTC. Protein sequence: CASSLAAYNEQFF.

The V call is TRBV7-2, the J call TRBJ1-3; D is perhaps TRBD1 (6 bases). V was trimmed by 5 bases and J by 3 bases, leaving 17 bases between them. The CDR3 is 16 amino acids. Looked up from germline, CDR1 is SGHTA and CDR2 is FQGNSA. The DNA for the CDR3 is TGTGCCAGCAGCCCCCCGGGGGGGGGCGGTGGAAACACCATATATTTT. This encodes CASSPPGGGGGNTIYF.

CDR3 bases: TGTGCCAGCATCCCCCCCGGGACACCCTACGAGCAGTACTTC. This codes for CASIPPGTPYEQYF. The chain joins TRBV6-5 to TRBJ2-7; maybe TRBD1 (6 bases). Trimming stripped 7 bases from V and 2 bases from J, with 15 bases between. Germline-derived CDR1 and CDR2 are MNHEY and SVGAGI. The CDR3 consists of 14 residues.

The chain carries TRBV9 and TRBJ1-3, with TRBD1 matching 7 bases. Unmatched junction bases numbered 6, after V lost 0 bases and J lost 0 bases. CDR3 length equals 17 residues. The germline V gene has CDR1 SGDLS and CDR2 YYNGEE. The CDR3 nucleotides are TGTGCCAGCAGCGTAGAAACAGGGGTGAACTCTGGAAACACCATATATTTT. It is translated as CASSVETGVNSGNTIYF.

The chain has TRBV27 and TRBJ1-2, with TRBD1 matching over 7 bases. CDR1 and CDR2 from the germline V gene are MNHEY and SMNVEV (reference sequence). This CDR3 spans 16 amino acids. Losses at the gene ends were 5 bases for V and 5 bases for J; bases not matched to a gene: 14. The CDR3 DNA reads TGTGCCAGCAGTCCCGCTTTCGACAGGGAGATTTATGGCTACACCTTC. Translated, it gives CASSPAFDREIYGYTF.

The chain employs TRBV7-6 and TRBJ2-2; 8 bases match TRBD1. V shed 2 bases and J 7 bases; nucleotides not matched to a gene: 6. The length of the CDR3 is 15 residues. Germline assignment: CDR1 SGHVS and CDR2 FNYEAQ. CDR3 in DNA: TGTGCCAGCAGCTTATACGACAGGGGAGGCGGGGAGCTGTTTTTT. The encoded protein is CASSLYDRGGGELFF. Using reference TRBV7-6 and TRBJ2-2 for the parts outside the CDR3, the full variable domain is GAGVSQSPRYKVTKRGQDVALRCDPISGHVSLYWYRQALGQGPEFLTYFNYEAQQDKSGLPNDRFSAERPEGSISTLTIQRTEQRDSAMYRCASSLYDRGGGELFFGEGSRLTVL.

Only one count was recorded for this clone. The V and J genes are TRBV9 and TRBJ2-1; D possibly corresponds to TRBD2 (7 bases). V gave up 0 bases and J gave up 8 bases, with 9 bases separating them. The V gene's germline CDR1 is SGDLS and CDR2 YYNGEE. This CDR3 spans 13 amino acids. CDR3 bases: TGTGCCAGCAGCGTAGGAGGGGGGGATGAGCAGTTCTTC. This gives the protein CASSVGGGDEQFF. The whole variable domain, remainder taken from reference TRBV9 and TRBJ2-1, is DSGVTQTPKHLITATGQRVTLRCSPRSGDLSVYWYQQSLDQGLQFLIQYYNGEERAKGNILERFSAQQFPDLHSELNLSSLELGDSALYFCASSVGGGDEQFFGPGTRLTVL.

This rearrangement joins TRBV9 to TRBJ2-2; TRBD1 might be the D (6 bases). This CDR3 is 15 amino acids long. CDR1 is SGDLS and CDR2 is YYNGEE in the germline V gene. The V gene lost 0 bases and the J gene lost 0 bases, with 6 bases spanning the gap. CDR3 amino acids: CASSVEGANTGELFF. The CDR3 nucleotides read TGTGCCAGCAGCGTAGAGGGGGCGAACACCGGGGAGCTGTTTTTT. The whole variable domain, remainder taken from reference TRBV9 and TRBJ2-2, is DSGVTQTPKHLITATGQRVTLRCSPRSGDLSVYWYQQSLDQGLQFLIQYYNGEERAKGNILERFSAQQFPDLHSELNLSSLELGDSALYFCASSVEGANTGELFFGEGSRLTVL.

V and J are TRBV9 and TRBJ2-1; 11 positions agree with TRBD2. Germline trimming cut 2 bases from V and 4 bases from J; bases unmatched to any gene: 2. CDR1 SGDLS and CDR2 YYNGEE come from the germline V gene. The CDR3 runs 15 residues. In DNA, the CDR3 is TGTGCCAGCAGCGTGGTAGCGGGAGGGTACAATGAGCAGTTCTTC. Protein product: CASSVVAGGYNEQFF.

This clone has at least ten counts. The chain combines TRBV6-4 with TRBJ1-5; a possible D gene is TRBD1 (6 bases). The CDR3 length is 13 residues. CDR1 MRHNA and CDR2 SNTAGT come from the germline V gene. V lost 2 bases and J lost 4, with 6 bases in between. Written as DNA, the CDR3 is TGTGCCAGCAGTGACGGGACAAATCAGCCCCAGCATTTT. It translates to CASSDGTNQPQHF.

This rearrangement joins TRBV9 to TRBJ2-1; D perhaps matches TRBD2 (6 bases). CDR1 is SGDLS, CDR2 YYNGEE, per germline. Trimming left V 4 bases short and J 3 bases short, with 14 bases between. This CDR3 contains 15 residues. In DNA form, the CDR3 reads TGTGCCAGCAGCCCCCAGTTCGGGGGCTACAATGAGCAGTTCTTC. This sequence encodes CASSPQFGGYNEQFF.

This chain joins TRBV2 and TRBJ2-7, with 8 bases lining up with TRBD1. V shed 6 bases and J 5 bases; nucleotides not matched to a gene: 18. Germline CDR1 and CDR2: SNHLY and FYNNEI. This CDR3 is 17 amino acids long. This CDR3 reads CASREPFRTGSRHEQYF. As DNA, the CDR3 is TGTGCCAGCAGGGAACCTTTTAGGACAGGGAGTCGCCACGAGCAGTACTTC.

This clone was counted only a few times. This rearrangement joins TRBV2 to TRBJ2-5; tentative D call: TRBD1 (5 bases). This CDR3 comprises 15 residues. V lost 0 bases and J 5 bases, leaving 13 bases between the germline ends. Germline lookup yields CDR1 SNHLY and CDR2 FYNNEI. The CDR3 DNA reads as TGTGCCAGCAGTGAAGCGGGGCGCGCCGGGGAGACCCAGTACTTC. It codes for CASSEAGRAGETQYF.

The chain links TRBV12-5 to TRBJ2-2; D perhaps matches TRBD2 (7 bases). V lost 0 bases to trimming and J lost 6 bases, with 11 bases between them. Germline V lookup: CDR1 LGHNT, CDR2 FRNRAP. The CDR3 covers 15 residues. The CDR3 region is CASGLVQGGAGELFF. The CDR3 DNA follows: TGTGCTAGTGGTTTGGTACAAGGGGGGGCCGGGGAGCTGTTTTTT. The whole variable domain, filled in from reference TRBV12-5 and TRBJ2-2, reads DARVTQTPRHKVTEMGQEVTMRCQPILGHNTVFWYRQTMMQGLELLAYFRNRAPLDDSGMPKDRFSAEMPDATLATLKIQPSEPRDSAVYFCASGLVQGGAGELFFGEGSRLTVL.

The J gene is TRBJ2-3, the V gene TRBV2; TRBD2 aligns across 7 bases. With V trimmed by 10 bases and J by 0 bases, 7 bases remained unmatched. Looked up from germline, CDR1 is SNHLY and CDR2 is FYNNEI. CDR3 length equals 14 residues. The CDR3 spells CAIISGSSTDTQYF. In DNA form, the CDR3 reads TGTGCCATCATTAGCGGGTCTAGCACAGATACGCAGTATTTT.

The rearrangement uses TRBV6-5 and TRBJ2-7; 8 bases are shared with TRBD1. Germline CDR1 is MNHEY and CDR2 is SVGAGI. V shed 6 bases, J shed 3 bases, and the junction held 1 base outside the gene matches. This CDR3 spans 12 amino acids. The CDR3, as DNA: TGTGCCAGCAGGACAGGGGTCTACGAGCAGTACTTC. Encoded protein: CASRTGVYEQYF.

The gene calls are TRBV6-5 and TRBJ1-1; D is possibly TRBD1 (5 bases). V gave up 6 bases and J gave up 11 bases, with 13 bases separating them. Germline CDR1 MNHEY, CDR2 SVGAGI. The CDR3 covers 11 residues. CDR3 in amino acids: CASRKAGNAFF. Here the CDR3 DNA reads TGTGCCAGCAGAAAGGCAGGGAATGCTTTCTTT.

The chain is built from TRBV30 and TRBJ1-5; TRBD1 agrees at 7 bases. This CDR3 is built from 17 residues. The ends lost 1 base at V and 7 bases at J; junction bases unmatched: 16. Germline V gives CDR1 GTSNPN, CDR2 SVGIG (reference sequence). CDR3 region: CAWSERWGQPRGQPQHF. As DNA, the CDR3 is TGTGCCTGGAGTGAGCGCTGGGGACAGCCAAGGGGACAGCCCCAGCATTTT.

This chain joins TRBV6-5 and TRBJ2-1; 9 nucleotides agree with TRBD2. This CDR3 contains 15 residues. V was clipped by 1 base and J by 6 bases; unmatched bases: 4. In germline, CDR1 is MNHEY, CDR2 SVGAGI. CDR3: CASSYFGTSINEQFF. The CDR3 DNA sequence: TGTGCCAGCAGTTACTTCGGGACTAGCATCAATGAGCAGTTCTTC.

This sequence joins TRBV11-3 and TRBJ1-5; 7 nucleotides line up with TRBD1. Germline CDR1 and CDR2: SGHNT and YENEEA. The ends lost 0 bases at V and 8 bases at J; junction bases unmatched: 7. The CDR3 sequence is 15 residues long. The CDR3 DNA sequence: TGTGCCAGCAGCTTAGATGGCAGGGGGACGGAGCCCCAGCATTTT. Its translation is CASSLDGRGTEPQHF.

The chain carries TRBV25-1 and TRBJ2-3, with D perhaps matching TRBD1 (6 bases). In germline, CDR1 is MGHDK, CDR2 SYGVNS. The length of the CDR3 is 17 residues. The V end was cut by 5 bases, the J end by 0 bases, with 18 bases between. CDR3 sequence: CASSSPTGSRSTDTQYF. The CDR3 nucleotides are TGTGCCAGCAGTTCTCCTACAGGGAGTCGAAGCACAGATACGCAGTATTTT.

This chain connects TRBV2 to TRBJ2-3; D is unresolved. This CDR3 is 14 amino acids long. With 3 bases removed from V and 5 bases from J, the gap between germline ends came to 12 bases. Germline CDR1 reads SNHLY; CDR2 reads FYNNEI. CDR3 in amino acids: CASSDRSVEDTQYF. The CDR3 DNA is TGTGCCAGCAGTGATCGGTCCGTCGAAGATACGCAGTATTTT.